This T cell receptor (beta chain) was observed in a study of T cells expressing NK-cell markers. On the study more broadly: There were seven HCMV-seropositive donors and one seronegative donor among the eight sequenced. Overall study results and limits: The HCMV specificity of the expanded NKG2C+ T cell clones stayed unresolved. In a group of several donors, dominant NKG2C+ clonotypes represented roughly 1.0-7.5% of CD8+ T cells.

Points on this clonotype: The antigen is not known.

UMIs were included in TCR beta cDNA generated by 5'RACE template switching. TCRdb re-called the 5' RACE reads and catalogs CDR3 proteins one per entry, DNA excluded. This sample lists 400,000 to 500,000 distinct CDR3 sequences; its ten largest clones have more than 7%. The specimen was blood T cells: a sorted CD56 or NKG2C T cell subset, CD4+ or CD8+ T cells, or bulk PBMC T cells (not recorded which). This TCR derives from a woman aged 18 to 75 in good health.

CDR3 region: CSANTGTRTNTQYF. The chain couples TRBV20-1 to TRBJ2-3; TCRdb reports TRBD1, a call that lacks DNA to check it against. There are 14 residues in the CDR3. The germline CDR1 and CDR2 sequences are DFQATT and SNEGSKA (reference sequence).